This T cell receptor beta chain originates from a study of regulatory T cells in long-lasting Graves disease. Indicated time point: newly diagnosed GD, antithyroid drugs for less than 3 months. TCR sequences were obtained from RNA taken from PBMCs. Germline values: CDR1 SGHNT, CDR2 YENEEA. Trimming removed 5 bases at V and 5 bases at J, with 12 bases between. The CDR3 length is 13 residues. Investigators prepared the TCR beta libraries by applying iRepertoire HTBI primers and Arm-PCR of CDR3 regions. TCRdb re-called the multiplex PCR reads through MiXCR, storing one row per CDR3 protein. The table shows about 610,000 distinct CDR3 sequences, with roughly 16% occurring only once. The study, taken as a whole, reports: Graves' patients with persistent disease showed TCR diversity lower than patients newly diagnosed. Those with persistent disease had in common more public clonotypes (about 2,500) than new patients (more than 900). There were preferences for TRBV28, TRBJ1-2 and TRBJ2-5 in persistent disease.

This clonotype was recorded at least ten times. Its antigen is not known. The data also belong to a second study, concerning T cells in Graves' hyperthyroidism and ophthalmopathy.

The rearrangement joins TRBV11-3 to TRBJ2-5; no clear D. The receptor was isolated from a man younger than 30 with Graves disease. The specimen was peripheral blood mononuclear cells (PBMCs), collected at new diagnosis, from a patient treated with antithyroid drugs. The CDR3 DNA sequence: TGTGCCAGCAGCCGTTATTTGGGGGAGACCCAGTACTTC. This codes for CASSRYLGETQYF.